A single sample gave rise to the 4 T cell receptor beta chains below, sequenced in a study of CD8 T cells in Susac syndrome. The RNA, about 0.45 to 1 ug, was put through reverse transcription using random hexamers. Each CDR3 protein is one row after TCRdb ran MiXCR on the immunoSEQ multiplex PCR reads. The sample lists some 130,000 distinct CDR3 sequences, 90% to 95% occurring once. Sequenced sample: CD4+ T cells from PBMCs. The receptors come from a human donor in good health.

The chain has TRBV7-2 and TRBJ2-7; a possible D gene is TRBD1 (6 bases). V lost 1 base to trimming and J lost 5 bases, with 15 bases between them. CDR1 is SGHTA, CDR2 FQGNSA, per germline. The CDR3 is 15 amino acids. CDR3 amino acids: CASSLEPGVTNEQYF. The CDR3 DNA reads as TGTGCCAGCAGCTTAGAGCCAGGGGTGACTAACGAGCAGTACTTC. The whole variable domain, remainder taken from reference TRBV7-2 and TRBJ2-7, is GAGVSQSPSNKVTEKGKDVELRCDPISGHTALYWYRQSLGQGLEFLIYFQGNSAPDKSGLPSDRFSAERTGGSVSTLTIQRTQQEDSAVYLCASSLEPGVTNEQYFGPGTRLTVT.

The genes are TRBV3-1 and TRBJ2-1, with TRBD2 identical over 14 bases. CDR1 and CDR2 (germline): LGHDT, YNNKEL (reference sequence). With V trimmed by 4 bases and J by 8 bases, 4 bases remained unmatched. The CDR3 extends over 15 amino acids. The CDR3 here is CASSPGLAGVDEQFF. The CDR3 nucleotides read TGTGCCAGCAGCCCGGGACTAGCGGGAGTGGATGAGCAGTTCTTC.

In its sample, this clonotype was seen once. The V gene is TRBV29-1, the J gene TRBJ1-4, with 9 bases identical to TRBD1. Germline V CDR1 and CDR2: SQVTM, ANQGSEA. V lost 6 bases and J lost 7; bases outside the gene matches: 6. The CDR3 covers 13 residues. In DNA, the CDR3 is TGCAGCGTGGGGGGACAGGGCCGTGAAAAACTGTTTTTT. Residues: CSVGGQGREKLFF.

This chain uses TRBV11-2 with TRBJ2-5; no clear D. CDR3 size: 14 residues. Germline V gives CDR1 SGHAT, CDR2 FQNNGV. Between the trimmed V and J ends, which lost 5 bases and 0 bases, there was a span of 10 bases. The chain's CDR3 is CASSPQRYQETQYF. The CDR3 nucleotides read TGTGCCAGCAGCCCACAGAGGTACCAAGAGACCCAGTACTTC. The whole variable domain, filled in from reference TRBV11-2 and TRBJ2-5, reads EAGVAQSPRYKIIEKRQSVAFWCNPISGHATLYWYQQILGQGPKLLIQFQNNGVVDDSQLPKDRFSAERLKGVDSTLKIQPAKLEDSAVYLCASSPQRYQETQYFGPGTRLLVL.